This is a list of T cell receptor beta chains from one sample in a study of siplizumab effects on memory and regulatory T cells. Profiled with immunoSEQ multiplex PCR; TCRdb holds only in-frame clones, not every one. The sample carries approximately 100,000 clones, about 91% recorded once. Input material: CD4+ T cells sorted from blood. These receptors were collected from a human donor in good health. Some clones in this sample may be carry-over from other donors' samples. Each CDR3 is given with its conserved first and last residue. The D gene is left open where the match is weak. Rows may omit the clone size; those that give it use once, few, many or a size class.

D gene	clone size	V gene	J gene	CDR3 protein	CDR3 DNA
.	once	TRBV5-4	TRBJ2-5	CASSQRRAEETQYF	TGTGCCAGCAGCCAACGGAGGGCCGAGGAGACCCAGTACTTC
TRBD2	.	TRBV2	TRBJ2-7	CASSSMTSGSGEQYF	TGTGCCAGCAGCTCGATGACTAGCGGGAGCGGGGAGCAGTACTTC
TRBD2	.	TRBV5-1	TRBJ2-3	CASSLGAGGSTDTQYF	TGCGCCAGCAGCTTGGGGGCGGGAGGGAGCACAGATACGCAGTATTTT
.	.	TRBV7-3	TRBJ2-3	CASSLMGGQHTQYF	TGTGCCAGCAGCTTAATGGGGGGACAGCATACGCAGTATTTT
.	.	TRBV4-1	TRBJ2-4	CASSPPFLQGGFDKNIQYF	TGCGCCAGCAGCCCGCCCTTCCTCCAGGGGGGATTCGACAAAAACATTCAGTACTTC
.	.	TRBV5-4	TRBJ2-3	CASSLPQTTDTQYF	TGTGCCAGCAGCTTGCCCCAAACCACAGATACGCAGTATTTT
TRBD1	.	TRBV30	TRBJ1-2	CAWNDRGRYGYTF	TGTGCCTGGAATGACAGGGGACGGTATGGCTACACCTTC
TRBD2	.	TRBV6-1	TRBJ2-5	CASSELAGARETQYF	TGTGCCAGCAGTGAGCTAGCGGGAGCGAGGGAGACCCAGTACTTC
.	.	TRBV5-6	TRBJ2-1	CASSFTRNEQFF	TGTGCCAGCAGCTTTACTAGAAATGAGCAGTTCTTC
TRBD1	once	TRBV5-1	TRBJ2-1	CASSYRGAWGNEQFF	TGCGCCAGCAGCTACAGGGGTGCGTGGGGCAATGAGCAGTTCTTC
TRBD2	.	TRBV30	TRBJ2-7	CAWSLAGGYEQYF	TGTGCCTGGAGTCTAGCGGGTGGCTACGAGCAGTACTTC
TRBD2	.	TRBV10-3	TRBJ2-7	CAISRTSGRVYEQYF	TGTGCCATCAGCCGGACTAGCGGGAGGGTTTACGAGCAGTACTTC
.	.	TRBV5-4	TRBJ2-3	CASSLGGGSTDTQYF	TGTGCCAGCAGTCTGGGCGGAGGGAGCACAGATACGCAGTATTTT